The source of this TCR beta chain is a study of T cells in Graves' hyperthyroidism and ophthalmopathy. Findings of the study overall: With a median lead of roughly 6.2 months before onset, the model predicted ophthalmopathy.

This CDR3 spans 14 amino acids. With 8 bases clipped from V and 10 bases from J, the junction kept 7 bases outside the gene matches. Germline-derived CDR1 and CDR2 are SGHNT and YENEEA. This clonotype occurred many times. The antigen remains undetermined. RNA transcripts provided the source from which TCR beta CDR3 regions were amplified. RT-PCR in the first round (using the HTBI primer set) targeted the TCR CDR3. TCRdb itself ran the multiplex PCR reads through MiXCR, one entry per CDR3 protein. The sample has hundreds of thousands of distinct CDR3 sequences, around 22% seen once. The V call is TRBV11-3, the J call TRBJ2-1, with 14 positions matching TRBD2. The source of this sequence is a man under 40 with Graves' ophthalmopathy. The specimen was blood. The CDR3 sequence: CASGKRLAGGEQFF. CDR3 sequence (DNA): TGTGCCAGCGGCAAAAGACTAGCGGGAGGGGAGCAGTTCTTC.